A single sample is the source of the 31 T cell receptor beta chains below, sequenced in a study of shared clonotypes between healthy human individuals. This table comes from immunoSEQ multiplex PCR, and its TCRdb copy is limited to in-frame clones, with some not included. Of millions of clones in the sample, approximately 92% are singletons; the top ten hold around 0.14%. The sample taken for sequencing was naive CD4+ T cells sorted from blood. Subset noted: CD45RA+ positively selected. Receptors originate from a man younger than 35 in good health.

To note about this clone: The same CDR3 can be traced to other DNA sequences in this sample. The chain has TRBV11-3 and TRBJ2-1, with no clear D. V gave up 0 bases and J gave up 8 bases, with 5 bases separating them. Germline assignment: CDR1 SGHNT and CDR2 YENEEA. This CDR3 spans 12 amino acids. CDR3 nucleotides: TGTGCCAGCAGCTTAGATAGGGATGAGCAGTTCTTC. This codes for CASSLDRDEQFF.

This clone was recorded once. The chain couples TRBV5-1 to TRBJ1-4, with a weak D call TRBD1 (5 bases). This CDR3 is built from 17 residues. Germline V CDR1 and CDR2: SGHRS, YFSETQ. V was trimmed by 3 bases and J by 8 bases, leaving 23 bases between them. The CDR3 sequence is CASSSFPGQGPWEKLFF. The CDR3 DNA reads as TGCGCCAGCAGCTCCTTTCCCGGGCAGGGCCCTTGGGAAAAACTGTTTTTT.

The rearrangement uses TRBV7-3 and TRBJ2-1, with 7 bases aligning to TRBD2. Germline V gene lookup returns CDR1 SGHTA and CDR2 FQGTGA. Unmatched junction bases numbered 5, after V lost 4 bases and J lost 5 bases. The CDR3 covers 14 residues. The CDR3 nucleotides are TGTGCCAGCAGCTGGAAGGGGACTAACAATGAGCAGTTCTTC. Translation: CASSWKGTNNEQFF. Full variable domain (remainder filled in from reference TRBV7-3 and TRBJ2-1): GAGVSQTPSNKVTEKGKYVELRCDPISGHTALYWYRQSLGQGPEFLIYFQGTGAADDSGLPNDRFFAVRPEGSVSTLKIQRTERGDSAVYLCASSWKGTNNEQFFGPGTRLTVL.

The chain carries TRBV18 and TRBJ2-5; D is unresolved. The CDR3 is made up of 15 amino acids. The germline CDR1 and CDR2 sequences are KGHSH and LQKENI. V lost 6 bases to trimming and J lost 1 base, with 15 bases between them. The CDR3 DNA sequence: TGTGCCAGCTCGCCCTTCAGGCAGTCCCAAGAGACCCAGTACTTC. Encoded protein: CASSPFRQSQETQYF.

The J gene is TRBJ2-5, the V gene TRBV30; D remains unclear. The CDR3 covers 12 residues. V was clipped by 1 base and J by 1 base, with 4 bases between them. Per germline, CDR1 GTSNPN and CDR2 SVGIG (reference sequence). This CDR3 is CAWSGSQETQYF. CDR3 bases: TGTGCCTGGAGTGGGTCCCAAGAGACCCAGTACTTC.

The V and J genes are TRBV25-1 and TRBJ2-7; the D is unclear. The V gene's germline CDR1 is MGHDK and CDR2 SYGVNS. Trimming took 1 base from V and 3 from J, leaving 19 bases between them. The CDR3 is 17 amino acids. CDR3 loop: CASSESLIVRRLYEQYF. Here the CDR3 DNA reads TGTGCCAGCAGTGAATCCCTTATAGTAAGACGACTCTACGAGCAGTACTTC.

The chain couples TRBV5-6 to TRBJ1-3; no definite D call. Germline assignment: CDR1 SGHDT and CDR2 YYEEEE. Trimming took off 2 bases at V and 2 bases at J, with 11 bases between the two ends. The CDR3 contains 15 residues. The CDR3 loop reads CASSFNLLPGNTIYF. The CDR3 region has the DNA TGTGCCAGCAGCTTCAATCTGTTACCTGGAAACACCATATATTTT.

Here the CDR3 DNA reads TGCGCCAGCAGCTTGTCCGGGACATCATACAATGAGCAGTTCTTC. Protein: CASSLSGTSYNEQFF. The chain carries TRBV5-1 and TRBJ2-1, with D perhaps TRBD1 (6 bases). There are 15 residues in the CDR3. The ends were cut back, 1 base at V and 4 bases at J, with 12 bases in the middle. Germline assignment: CDR1 SGHRS and CDR2 YFSETQ.

The count of this clone is one. The chain uses TRBV30 and TRBJ2-1, with 7 bases that match TRBD2. The CDR3 runs to 12 residues. Germline CDR1 and CDR2: GTSNPN and SVGIG (reference sequence). Losses at the gene ends were 3 bases for V and 6 bases for J; bases not matched to a gene: 2. The CDR3 here is CAWSGRSNEQFF. The CDR3 nucleotides are TGTGCCTGGAGCGGGAGGTCCAATGAGCAGTTCTTC.

This clone was picked up one time. V gene TRBV21-1 combines with J gene TRBJ1-6; the D call in the table, TRBD1, was not verified against the DNA. TRBV21-1 is a pseudogene segment. The CDR3 is made up of 20 amino acids. The CDR3 loop is CASSDVDRGQGTGMGSPLHF. CDR3 DNA sequence: TGTGCCAGCAGCGACGTCGATAGGGGACAGGGGACGGGTATGGGTTCACCCCTCCACTTT.

The rearrangement uses TRBV19 and TRBJ1-5; the D gene is possibly TRBD1 (6 bases). This CDR3 has 16 residues. Deletions cut 1 base from V and 1 base from J, with 11 bases between. The V gene's germline CDR1 is LNHDA and CDR2 SQIVND (reference sequence). The CDR3 protein is CASSIATGRSNQPQHF. The CDR3 DNA reads as TGTGCCAGTAGTATAGCCACAGGGAGGAGCAATCAGCCCCAGCATTTT.

The chain uses TRBV10-3 and TRBJ1-2; TRBD1 matches 7 bases. Germline CDR1 is ENHRY and CDR2 is SYGVKD. The V gene end was trimmed by 4 bases and the J gene end by 4 bases; junction bases not matched to a gene: 3. This CDR3 has 13 residues. CDR3 residues: CAISAQGGYGYTF. The CDR3 DNA follows: TGTGCCATCAGTGCGCAGGGGGGCTATGGCTACACCTTC.

For this clone: The same CDR3 can be traced to other DNA sequences in this sample. This chain joins TRBV6-5 and TRBJ2-7; D not certain. This CDR3 is 13 amino acids long. CDR1 and CDR2 from the germline V gene are MNHEY and SVGAGI. Trimming removed 6 bases from V and 1 base from J, with 10 bases in between. This CDR3 reads CASSPTGSYEQYF. The CDR3 region has the DNA TGTGCCAGCAGCCCGACGGGTTCCTACGAGCAGTACTTC.

The chain carries TRBV5-4 and TRBJ1-2, with 8 bases fitting TRBD1. Trimming took 8 bases from V and 7 from J; bases not matched to a gene: 13. The CDR3 is 14 amino acids. Germline V gene data show CDR1 as SGHNT and CDR2 as YYREEE (reference sequence). The CDR3 DNA follows: TGTGCCAGTAAGGAGACAGGGGATCTACTTGGCTACACCTTC. It translates to CASKETGDLLGYTF.

This clone has just a few counts. The rearrangement uses TRBV18 and TRBJ1-5; TRBD1 aligns across 8 bases. This CDR3 region has 15 residues. V was pared by 8 bases and J by 4 bases, with 10 bases of the junction left unmatched. Germline-derived CDR1 and CDR2 are KGHSH and LQKENI. In DNA form, the CDR3 reads TGTGCCAGCACCGAGACGGGACAGGCTAATCAGCCCCAGCATTTT. Translated: CASTETGQANQPQHF.

The genes are TRBV6-5 and TRBJ1-3, with a tentative D call TRBD1 (5 bases). The CDR3 is 14 residues long. Trimming shortened V by 8 bases and J by 2 bases, and 13 bases separated the two germline ends. Germline-derived CDR1 and CDR2 are MNHEY and SVGAGI. The CDR3 nucleotides are TGTGCCAGCCGAAAAATGGGGGCTGGAAACACCATATATTTT. Amino acids: CASRKMGAGNTIYF.

For the CDR3, the DNA is TGTGCCAGCAGTGGGGGGGTATACAATGAGCAGTTCTTC. It translates to CASSGGVYNEQFF. The J gene is TRBJ2-1, the V gene TRBV11-3, with 7 bases matching TRBD2. Per germline, CDR1 SGHNT and CDR2 YENEEA. V gave up 6 bases and J gave up 4 bases; unmatched junction bases: 3. This CDR3 has 13 residues.

The chain links TRBV7-2 to TRBJ2-2, with 11 bases identical to TRBD2. The CDR3 is 16 residues long. J lost 8 bases, V lost 1 base, and 6 bases had no gene match. Per the germline V gene, CDR1 is SGHTA and CDR2 is FQGNSA. DNA of the CDR3: TGTGCCAGCAGCTTAGTTAGCGGGAGGGCCGGTGGGGAGCTGTTTTTT. Protein: CASSLVSGRAGGELFF. Filled out from reference TRBV7-2 and TRBJ2-2, the complete variable domain reads GAGVSQSPSNKVTEKGKDVELRCDPISGHTALYWYRQSLGQGLEFLIYFQGNSAPDKSGLPSDRFSAERTGGSVSTLTIQRTQQEDSAVYLCASSLVSGRAGGELFFGEGSRLTVL.

The chain joins TRBV7-8 to TRBJ2-1; D possibly corresponds to TRBD1 (5 bases). This CDR3 is built from 16 residues. CDR1 SGHVS and CDR2 FQNEAQ come from the germline V gene. The V end lost 0 bases, the J end lost 7 bases, and 16 bases lay between the germline ends. The CDR3 DNA sequence: TGTGCCAGCAGCTTAGCCAAGCCGACAGAACGGAATGAGCAGTTCTTC. Translating gives CASSLAKPTERNEQFF.

This chain uses TRBV16 with TRBJ1-1; 8 bases are shared with TRBD1. The germline gives CDR1 KGHSY, CDR2 FQNENV. The CDR3 consists of 15 residues. V lost 2 bases to trimming and J lost 1 base; unmatched junction nucleotides: 3. In DNA, the CDR3 is TGTGCCAGCAGCCAAAGGACAGGGTCGAACACTGAAGCTTTCTTT. This codes for CASSQRTGSNTEAFF.

CDR3 DNA: TGTGCCATCAGTTCGCGGTCGGGACTGAGTACCCAAGAGACCCAGTACTTC. Amino acid sequence: CAISSRSGLSTQETQYF. V gene TRBV10-3 combines with J gene TRBJ2-5; tentative D call: TRBD2 (6 bases). The CDR3 has 17 amino acids. The germline V gene has CDR1 ENHRY and CDR2 SYGVKD. V was trimmed by 5 bases and J by 1 base, leaving 20 bases between them.

The rearrangement links TRBV11-2 to TRBJ2-5, with unresolved D. Germline CDR1 is SGHAT and CDR2 is FQNNGV. This CDR3 is built from 14 residues. V lost 4 bases, J lost 4 bases, and 13 bases lay in between. The CDR3 DNA sequence: TGTGCCAGCAGCTCAACGAAAATCCCAGAGACCCAGTACTTC. It yields the protein CASSSTKIPETQYF.

The V gene is TRBV6-5, the J gene TRBJ2-7; the match to TRBD2 covers 9 bases. J gave up 2 bases and V 8 bases, and 7 bases lay outside the gene matches. CDR3 size: 14 residues. Germline CDR1 MNHEY, CDR2 SVGAGI. The CDR3 is CASRKTSGTYEQYF. CDR3 nucleotides: TGTGCCAGCCGGAAGACTAGCGGTACCTACGAGCAGTACTTC.

This chain joins TRBV7-2 and TRBJ2-7; 8 bases align to TRBD2. CDR3 size: 15 residues. The trim removed 2 bases at V and 4 bases at J, leaving 7 bases unmatched. Germline V CDR1 and CDR2: SGHTA, FQGNSA. The chain's CDR3 is CASSLRRGVTYEQYF. For the CDR3, the DNA is TGTGCCAGCAGCTTACGGCGGGGGGTTACGTACGAGCAGTACTTC.

Remarks on this clone: This sample includes further DNA sequences coding for the same CDR3. The chain joins TRBV6-1 to TRBJ2-3; 12 bases are shared with TRBD1. Germline V CDR1 and CDR2: MNHNS, SASEGT. The V gene end was trimmed by 6 bases and the J gene end by 6 bases; junction bases not matched to a gene: 1. CDR3 length: 13 amino acids. The CDR3 protein is CASRGQGADTQYF. CDR3 in DNA: TGTGCCAGCAGGGGACAGGGGGCGGATACGCAGTATTTT.

This sequence joins TRBV9 and TRBJ1-3; tentatively, D is TRBD1 (6 bases). Trimming pared 0 bases from V and 6 bases from J, leaving 13 bases between. This CDR3 is built from 15 residues. CDR1 SGDLS and CDR2 YYNGEE come from the germline V gene. The CDR3 DNA sequence: TGTGCCAGCAGCGTAGAACAAAGGGGGGAAAACACCATATATTTT. Its translation is CASSVEQRGENTIYF.

The V and J genes are TRBV16 and TRBJ2-7, with D perhaps matching TRBD2 (5 bases). This CDR3 has 14 residues. Trimming took 1 base from V and 6 from J, leaving 13 bases between them. Germline V CDR1 and CDR2: KGHSY, FQNENV. Here the CDR3 reads CASSQLVGSAEQYF. CDR3 bases: TGTGCCAGCAGCCAATTGGTAGGGAGTGCCGAGCAGTACTTC.

A note on this clone: Other DNA sequences from this sample encode an identical CDR3 as well. The genes are TRBV9 and TRBJ1-1; D possibly corresponds to TRBD1 (5 bases). The CDR3 runs to 13 residues. The V gene lost 0 bases and the J gene lost 4 bases, with 7 bases spanning the gap. In germline, CDR1 is SGDLS, CDR2 YYNGEE. For the CDR3, the DNA is TGTGCCAGCAGCGTAGTAAGGGGCACTGAAGCTTTCTTT. This translates into CASSVVRGTEAFF.

This rearrangement joins TRBV5-1 to TRBJ2-1; D ambiguous. This CDR3 comprises 15 residues. V was shortened by 6 bases and J by 2 bases, with 15 bases between the two germline ends. Looked up from germline, CDR1 is SGHRS and CDR2 is YFSETQ. CDR3 sequence: CASKVGPEAYNEQFF. In DNA, the CDR3 is TGCGCCAGCAAGGTGGGTCCTGAGGCCTACAATGAGCAGTTCTTC.

The chain couples TRBV4-3 to TRBJ2-7; 8 nucleotides agree with TRBD2. CDR1 and CDR2 from the germline V gene are LGHNA and YSLEER. This CDR3 contains 16 residues. Trimming at V came to 0 bases and at J to 0 bases, leaving 4 bases not matched to a gene. CDR3 nucleotide sequence: TGCGCCAGCAGCCAAGATTTAAGCGGGGGCTCCTACGAGCAGTACTTC. It encodes CASSQDLSGGSYEQYF.

V usage is TRBV14 and J usage is TRBJ2-5; 7 bases match TRBD2. CDR3 length: 16 residues. Germline lookup yields CDR1 SGHDN and CDR2 FVKESK. V lost 1 base and J lost 5; bases outside the gene matches: 10. The CDR3 reads CASSQGLRSGDETQYF. In DNA form, the CDR3 reads TGTGCCAGCAGCCAAGGACTGCGGAGCGGGGACGAGACCCAGTACTTC.